This T cell receptor beta chain was identified in a study of shared clonotypes between healthy human individuals. Whole-study findings and limits: Sequencing depth was a factor that was expected to affect clonotype sharing among donors.

Assay: immunoSEQ multiplex PCR; the TCRdb copy retains only in-frame clones and omits some. The sample records 1.4 million or so clones, around 98.5% being singletons. CD4+ cells yielded CD45RA+ naive and CD45RA-negative memory subsets. In regard to this clone: The antigen remains unidentified.

The sequence derives from a man aged 30-40 years in good health. Sequencing used naive CD4+ T cells sorted from blood. The subset: CD45RA+ positively selected.

CDR3 in amino acids: CASRRDLNQPQHF. The CDR3 DNA follows: TGCGCCAGCAGGAGGGACCTTAATCAGCCCCAGCATTTT. The chain uses TRBV10-2 and TRBJ1-5; maybe TRBD1 (5 bases). The CDR3 loop spans 13 amino acids. The germline gives CDR1 WSHSY, CDR2 SAAADI. The V end lost 6 bases, the J end lost 4 bases, and 10 bases lay between the germline ends.